This T cell receptor (beta chain) was retrieved from a study of T cells in Graves' hyperthyroidism and ophthalmopathy. Germline V gene sequence: CDR1 MNHNS, CDR2 SASEGT. The V gene lost 6 bases and the J gene lost 3 bases, with 15 bases spanning the gap. This CDR3 contains 15 residues. This clonotype showed up just a few times. Amplification of TCR beta CDR3 regions used RNA as the template. A set of HTBI primers served as the primers for a first-round RT-PCR of the TCR CDR3. TCRdb passed the multiplex PCR reads through MiXCR, listing each CDR3 protein once. The table has roughly 180,000 distinct CDR3 sequences, 9.4% seen once; the top ten hold approximately 20%. Before ophthalmopathy appeared, progressors gave blood at initial hyperthyroidism diagnosis.

V usage is TRBV6-1 and J usage is TRBJ1-5; D is perhaps TRBD1 (6 bases). Material for sequencing was blood. The sequence was collected from a woman younger than 30 with Graves' hyperthyroidism that later progressed to Graves' ophthalmopathy. The CDR3 here is CASSHRQVLNQPQHF. CDR3 DNA: TGTGCCAGCAGCCACCGACAGGTCCTCAATCAGCCCCAGCATTTT.